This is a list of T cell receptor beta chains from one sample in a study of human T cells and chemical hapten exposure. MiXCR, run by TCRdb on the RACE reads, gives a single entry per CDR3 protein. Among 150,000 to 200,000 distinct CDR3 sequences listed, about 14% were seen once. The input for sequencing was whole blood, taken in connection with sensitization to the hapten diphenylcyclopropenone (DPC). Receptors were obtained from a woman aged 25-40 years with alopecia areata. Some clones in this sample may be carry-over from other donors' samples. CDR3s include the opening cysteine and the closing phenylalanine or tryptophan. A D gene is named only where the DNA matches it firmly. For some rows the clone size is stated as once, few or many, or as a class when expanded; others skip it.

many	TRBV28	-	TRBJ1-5	CASSFRQGNQPQHF	TGTGCCAGCAGTTTTCGGCAAGGCAATCAGCCCCAGCATTTT
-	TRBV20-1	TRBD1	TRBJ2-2	CSARDTTQGVFTGELFF	TGCAGTGCTAGAGATACCACACAGGGGGTATTCACCGGGGAGCTGTTTTTT
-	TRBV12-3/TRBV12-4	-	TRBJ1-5	CASSLHLRLNQPQHF	TGTGCCAGCAGTTTACATCTTCGGCTGAATCAGCCCCAGCATTTT
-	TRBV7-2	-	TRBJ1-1	CASSLRQVNTEAFF	TGTGCCAGCAGCTTGAGACAAGTGAACACTGAAGCTTTCTTT
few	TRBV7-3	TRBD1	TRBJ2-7	CASSLYGTGSDEQYF	TGTGCCAGCAGCTTATATGGGACAGGGTCCGACGAGCAGTACTTC
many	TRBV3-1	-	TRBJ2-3	CASSPSTSRRTQYF	TGTGCCAGCAGCCCATCAACTAGTCGTCGTACGCAGTATTTT
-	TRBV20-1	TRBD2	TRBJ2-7	CSAGLVYEQYF	TGCAGTGCTGGACTAGTCTACGAGCAGTACTTC
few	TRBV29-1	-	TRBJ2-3	CSVALSRDTQYF	TGCAGCGTTGCACTTTCCCGGGATACGCAGTATTTT
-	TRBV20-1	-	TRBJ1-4	CSARGFGIGPGKLFF	TGCAGTGCTAGAGGGTTCGGGATAGGGCCAGGAAAACTGTTTTTT
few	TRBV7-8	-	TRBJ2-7	CASTMGGLSYEQYF	TGTGCCAGCACCATGGGGGGCCTCTCCTACGAGCAGTACTTC
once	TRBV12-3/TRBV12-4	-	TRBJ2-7	CASSFGWGREQYF	TGTGCCAGCAGTTTTGGTTGGGGGAGAGAGCAGTACTTC
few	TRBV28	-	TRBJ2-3	CASSSQTESPTDTQYF	TGTGCCAGCAGTTCGCAGACAGAATCGCCCACAGATACGCAGTATTTT
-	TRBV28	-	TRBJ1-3	CVTEAGNTIYF	TGTGTTACAGAGGCTGGAAACACCATATATTTT
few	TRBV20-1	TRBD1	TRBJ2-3	CSASWTGVTDTQYF	TGCAGTGCTAGCTGGACAGGGGTAACAGATACGCAGTATTTT
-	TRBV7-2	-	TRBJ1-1	CASSSQWDTEAFF	TGTGCCAGCAGTTCCCAGTGGGACACTGAAGCTTTCTTT
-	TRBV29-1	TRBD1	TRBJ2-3	CSVEVNRGPGTDTQYF	TGCAGCGTTGAGGTCAACAGGGGGCCGGGCACAGATACGCAGTATTTT
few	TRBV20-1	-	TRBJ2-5	CSAWRGRPDLQETQYF	TGCAGTGCCTGGCGGGGGCGCCCCGACCTCCAAGAGACCCAGTACTTC
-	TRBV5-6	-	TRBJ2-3	CASSLFIGTDTQYF	TGTGCCAGCAGCCTTTTCATAGGCACAGATACGCAGTATTTT
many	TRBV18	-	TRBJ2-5	CASSPDIQETQYF	TGTGCCAGCTCGCCGGACATCCAAGAGACCCAGTACTTC
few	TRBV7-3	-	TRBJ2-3	CASSLTKGEGGTDTQYF	TGTGCCAGCAGCTTAACGAAGGGGGAGGGTGGAACAGATACGCAGTATTTT
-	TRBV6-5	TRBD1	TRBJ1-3	CASSRTGAPGNTVYF	TGTGCCAGCAGTCGAACAGGGGCCCCTGGAAACACCGTATATTTT
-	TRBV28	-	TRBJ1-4	CASSSQGGTTNEKLFF	TGTGCCAGCAGTTCCCAGGGAGGGACAACTAATGAAAAACTGTTTTTT
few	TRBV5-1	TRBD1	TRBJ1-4	CASRGWTGNEKLFF	TGCGCCAGCCGAGGCTGGACAGGGAATGAAAAACTGTTTTTT
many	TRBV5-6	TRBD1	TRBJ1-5	CASSFYGQGRQPQHF	TGTGCCAGCAGCTTCTATGGACAGGGGAGACAGCCCCAGCATTTT
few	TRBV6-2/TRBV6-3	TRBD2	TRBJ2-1	CASSPGLAPLYNEQFF	TGTGCCAGCAGCCCAGGACTAGCGCCACTTTACAATGAGCAGTTCTTC
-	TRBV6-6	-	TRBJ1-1	CASYQPAGQGNTEAFF	TGTGCCAGCTATCAACCGGCAGGACAAGGGAACACTGAAGCTTTCTTT
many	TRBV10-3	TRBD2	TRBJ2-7	CAIRSQAGIYEQYF	TGTGCCATCAGGAGCCAAGCGGGAATCTACGAGCAGTACTTC
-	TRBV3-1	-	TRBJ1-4	CASSQVLGASNEKLFF	TGTGCCAGCAGCCAAGTTTTGGGGGCGAGTAATGAAAAACTGTTTTTT
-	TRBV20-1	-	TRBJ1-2	CSARPSWGYGYTF	TGCAGTGCCCGCCCCAGTTGGGGCTATGGCTACACCTTC
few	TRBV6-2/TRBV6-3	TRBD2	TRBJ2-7	CASSRLAEFYEQYF	TGTGCCAGCAGTCGACTAGCGGAATTTTACGAGCAGTACTTC
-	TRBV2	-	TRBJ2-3	CASRPGFVTDTQYF	TGTGCCAGCAGACCAGGGTTCGTTACAGATACGCAGTATTTT
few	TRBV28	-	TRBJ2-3	CASSLMVDTQYF	TGTGCCAGCAGTTTAATGGTTGATACGCAGTATTTT
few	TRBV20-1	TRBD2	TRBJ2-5	CSASPAGAFVDQYF	TGCAGTGCTAGCCCAGCGGGGGCCTTCGTGGACCAGTACTTC
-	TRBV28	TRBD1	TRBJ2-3	CASSLRDRFTDTQYF	TGTGCCAGCAGTTTACGGGACAGATTCACAGATACGCAGTATTTT
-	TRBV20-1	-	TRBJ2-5	CSAKRGAAGRETQYF	TGCAGTGCCAAACGGGGGGCCGCCGGGCGAGAGACCCAGTACTTC
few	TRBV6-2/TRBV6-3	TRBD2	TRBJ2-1	CASSRTSGRANEQFF	TGTGCCAGCAGTCGGACTAGCGGGAGGGCCAATGAGCAGTTCTTC
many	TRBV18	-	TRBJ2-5	CASSPRAGYQETQYF	TGTGCCAGCTCACCAAGGGCAGGATATCAAGAGACCCAGTACTTC
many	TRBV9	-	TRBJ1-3	CASSVGLSSGNTIYF	TGTGCCAGCAGCGTAGGTCTGAGCTCTGGAAACACCATATATTTT
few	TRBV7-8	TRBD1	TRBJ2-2	CASPRQGGRTGELFF	TGTGCCAGCCCCCGACAGGGGGGTAGGACCGGGGAGCTGTTTTTT
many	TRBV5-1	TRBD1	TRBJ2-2	CASSFIWDSQPNTGELFF	TGCGCCAGCAGCTTCATCTGGGACAGTCAACCGAACACCGGGGAGCTGTTTTTT
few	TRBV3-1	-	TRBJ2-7	CASSQADRSYEQYF	TGTGCCAGCAGCCAGGCTGACAGGAGCTACGAGCAGTACTTC
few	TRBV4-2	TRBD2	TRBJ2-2	CASSPAGGNTGELFF	TGTGCCAGCAGTCCAGCGGGAGGGAACACCGGGGAGCTGTTTTTT
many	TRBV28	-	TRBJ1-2	CASHGGYGYTF	TGTGCCAGCCACGGGGGCTATGGCTACACCTTC
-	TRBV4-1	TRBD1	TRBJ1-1	CASSQLTGLNTEAFF	TGCGCCAGCAGCCAACTGACAGGGCTGAACACTGAAGCTTTCTTT
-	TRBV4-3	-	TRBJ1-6	CASSVSSSSPLHF	TGCGCCAGCAGCGTTTCCTCCAGTTCACCCCTCCACTTT
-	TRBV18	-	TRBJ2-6	CASSPPVEGPLGANVLTF	TGTGCCAGCTCACCTCCAGTTGAAGGCCCACTCGGGGCCAACGTCCTGACTTTC
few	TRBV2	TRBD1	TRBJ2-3	CASSADRGPSDTQYF	TGTGCCAGCAGTGCGGACAGGGGACCCTCAGATACGCAGTATTTT
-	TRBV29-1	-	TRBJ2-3	CSVEVTGLADTQYF	TGCAGCGTTGAAGTAACAGGGCTGGCAGATACGCAGTATTTT
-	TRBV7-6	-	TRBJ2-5	CASSPRLTQETQYF	TGTGCCAGCAGCCCCCGACTAACCCAAGAGACCCAGTACTTC
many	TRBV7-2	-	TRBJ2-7	CASSSGLYEQYF	TGTGCCAGCAGTTCGGGACTCTACGAGCAGTACTTC
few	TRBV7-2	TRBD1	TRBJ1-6	CASSSGTGGYNSPLHF	TGTGCCAGCAGCTCCGGGACAGGGGGTTATAATTCACCCCTCCACTTT
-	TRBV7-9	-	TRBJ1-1	CAIQDPGRSNTEAFF	TGTGCCATCCAGGATCCGGGACGATCGAACACTGAAGCTTTCTTT
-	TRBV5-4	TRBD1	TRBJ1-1	CASSPRATGGQTEAFF	TGTGCCAGCAGCCCGCGGGCGACAGGGGGTCAAACTGAAGCTTTCTTT
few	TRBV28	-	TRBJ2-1	CASSVALGKSEQFF	TGTGCCAGCAGTGTAGCGCTTGGAAAAAGTGAGCAGTTCTTC
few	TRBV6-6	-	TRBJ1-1	CASSYRQPNTEAFF	TGTGCCAGCAGTTACCGGCAACCGAACACTGAAGCTTTCTTT